The 11 T cell receptor beta chains below were found in one sample sequenced in a study of blood T cells in healthy people across ages. Sample-barcoded 5' priming and a J-beta primer mix drove a second PCR of roughly 7 to 11 cycles. From the 5' RACE reads, TCRdb called clonotypes with MiXCR, one entry per CDR3 protein. The profile shows some 640,000 distinct CDR3 sequences, around 48% of them singletons. Sequenced: blood. Every receptor here comes from an older woman in good health.

The CDR3: CASRGRGSEQYF. CDR3 in DNA: TGTGCCAGCAGGGGCAGGGGCAGTGAGCAGTACTTC. This chain uses TRBV2 with TRBJ2-7; possible D gene TRBD1, 6 bases. The CDR3 consists of 12 residues. Germline loops: CDR1 SNHLY, CDR2 FYNNEI. With 6 bases removed from V and 7 bases from J, the gap between germline ends came to 13 bases.

The sample holds many counts of this clonotype. This rearrangement joins TRBV28 to TRBJ2-4; TRBD2 agrees at 13 bases. The trim removed 5 bases at V and 3 bases at J, leaving 1 base unmatched. There are 15 residues in the CDR3. CDR1 is MDHEN and CDR2 is SYDVKM in the germline V gene. CDR3 coding DNA: TGTGCCAGCAGTGGACTAGCGGGAGTCAAAAACATTCAGTACTTC. This encodes CASSGLAGVKNIQYF.

The chain combines TRBV15 with TRBJ2-1; TRBD2 aligns across 8 bases. The ends lost 1 base at V and 4 bases at J; junction bases unmatched: 3. This CDR3 region has 15 residues. In germline, CDR1 is LNHNV, CDR2 YYDKDF (reference sequence). This CDR3 reads CATSRGSGIYNEQFF. CDR3 nucleotides: TGTGCCACCAGCAGAGGTAGCGGGATTTACAATGAGCAGTTCTTC.

This chain joins TRBV19 and TRBJ1-1, with no clear D. CDR1 LNHDA and CDR2 SQIVND come from the germline V gene (reference sequence). Trimming took off 7 bases at V and 1 base at J, with 10 bases between the two ends. The CDR3 runs to 13 residues. The CDR3 nucleotides read TGTGCCAGTAAGGAACCGCCGAACACTGAAGCTTTCTTT. Translated, it gives CASKEPPNTEAFF. Full variable domain (missing parts from reference TRBV19 and TRBJ1-1): DGGITQSPKYLFRKEGQNVTLSCEQNLNHDAMYWYRQDPGQGLRLIYYSQIVNDFQKGDIAEGYSVSREKKESFPLTVTSAQKNPTAFYLCASKEPPNTEAFFGQGTRLTVV.

There are a few counts of this clonotype. The J gene is TRBJ2-7, the V gene TRBV20-1; D tentatively fits TRBD1 or TRBD2 (5 bases each). Trimming cost V 3 bases and J 2 bases, with 14 bases left between them. The CDR3 consists of 14 residues. Germline CDR1 DFQATT, CDR2 SNEGSKA (reference sequence). The DNA of the CDR3 is TGCAGTGCTAGCCGGGACCCTCCTCCCTACGAGCAGTACTTC. Protein: CSASRDPPPYEQYF.

The chain recombines TRBV4-1 with TRBJ1-4, with D unclear. Germline V gene sequence: CDR1 MGHRA, CDR2 YSYEKL. V lost 1 base, J lost 7 bases, and 19 bases lay in between. The CDR3 consists of 17 residues. CDR3 in DNA: TGCGCCAGCAGCCAAGCCTCTTGGAGGGAGGCAGGTGAAAAACTGTTTTTT. Translation gives CASSQASWREAGEKLFF.

The rearrangement links TRBV5-1 to TRBJ2-5; 9 bases are a match to TRBD2. J was trimmed by 0 bases and V by 5 bases; bases with no gene match: 2. CDR1 SGHRS and CDR2 YFSETQ come from the germline V gene. This CDR3 has 14 residues. The CDR3 reads CASRLAGNQETQYF. In nucleotides, the CDR3 is TGCGCCAGCAGACTAGCGGGCAACCAAGAGACCCAGTACTTC.

The chain combines TRBV29-1 with TRBJ2-6, with D perhaps TRBD1 (6 bases). Trimming removed 5 bases at V and 2 bases at J, with 10 bases between. The CDR3 is 14 amino acids. The germline V gene encodes CDR1 SQVTM and CDR2 ANQGSEA. Here the CDR3 reads CSVLQGTGANVLTF. For the CDR3, the DNA is TGCAGCGTTCTACAGGGTACTGGGGCCAACGTCCTGACTTTC.

The CDR3 sequence: CASSPKEIQGPAQQEQYF. Here the CDR3 DNA reads TGCGCCAGCAGCCCGAAGGAGATTCAAGGACCCGCTCAGCAGGAGCAGTACTTC. This rearrangement joins TRBV5-1 to TRBJ2-5; D call uncertain. Germline V gene lookup returns CDR1 SGHRS and CDR2 YFSETQ. The CDR3 loop spans 18 amino acids. The V end was cut by 4 bases, the J end by 11 bases, with 33 bases between.

Here the CDR3 DNA reads TGTGCCAGCAGCCGGGACAGGGGAGGCCAAGAGACCCAGTACTTC. The encoded protein is CASSRDRGGQETQYF. The V call is TRBV25-1, the J call TRBJ2-5; 10 bases fit TRBD1. The ends lost 6 bases at V and 1 base at J; junction bases unmatched: 5. Germline-derived CDR1 and CDR2 are MGHDK and SYGVNS. This CDR3 contains 15 residues. Using reference TRBV25-1 and TRBJ2-5 for the parts outside the CDR3, the full variable domain is EADIYQTPRYLVIGTGKKITLECSQTMGHDKMYWYQQDPGMELHLIHYSYGVNSTEKGDLSSESTVSRIRTEHFPLTLESARPSHTSQYLCASSRDRGGQETQYFGPGTRLLVL.

The J gene is TRBJ2-1, the V gene TRBV20-1, with 8 bases aligning to TRBD2. Germline lookup yields CDR1 DFQATT and CDR2 SNEGSKA (reference sequence). The CDR3 has 17 amino acids. V lost 1 base and J lost 5; bases outside the gene matches: 13. CDR3 protein: CSARAGGPLPPHNEQFF. For the CDR3, the DNA is TGCAGTGCTAGAGCGGGAGGGCCTCTCCCCCCTCACAATGAGCAGTTCTTC.